This is a list of T cell receptor beta chains from one sample in a study of early T cells in non-severe SARS-CoV-2 infection. TCRdb called the 5' RACE reads again in MiXCR, with one record for every CDR3 protein. The sample shows fewer than 120,000 distinct CDR3 sequences, roughly 12% of them seen only once. This specimen consisted of whole blood, obtained at baseline. The receptor source for this set is an adult who was a healthcare worker with PCR-confirmed SARS-CoV-2 infection or an uninfected control (not recorded which). Each CDR3 is given with its conserved first and last residue. Part of the rows lack a size; the others show once, few, many or a class for expanded clones.

V gene: TRBV3-1; clone size: -; CDR3 protein: CASSQAPEAKAFF
V gene: TRBV30; clone size: -; CDR3 protein: CAWSVLPLNTGELFF
V gene: TRBV19; clone size: -; CDR3 protein: CASRTQWGRNQPQHF
V gene: TRBV19; clone size: -; CDR3 protein: CASRHKFGPYEQYF
V gene: TRBV7-8; clone size: -; CDR3 protein: CASSRRGEQFF
V gene: TRBV6-1; clone size: few; CDR3 protein: CASSEDGNQPQHF
V gene: TRBV21-1; clone size: few; CDR3 protein: CASSTTSGRAFF
V gene: TRBV5-1; clone size: few; CDR3 protein: CASSFITGPPYEQYF
V gene: TRBV6-1; clone size: many; CDR3 protein: CASSYGQGVTYEQYF
V gene: TRBV3-1; clone size: many; CDR3 protein: CASSRGANSPLHF
V gene: TRBV4-1; clone size: few; CDR3 protein: CASSQKYLRRHETEAFF
V gene: TRBV20-1; clone size: once; CDR3 protein: CSGDRLTYGYTF
V gene: TRBV7-9; clone size: few; CDR3 protein: CASSSQGNSNQPQHF
V gene: TRBV2; clone size: -; CDR3 protein: CASRVLSGRDYNEQFF
V gene: TRBV19; clone size: -; CDR3 protein: CASPRDNTGELFF
V gene: TRBV5-1; clone size: -; CDR3 protein: CASSSPDGTYGYTF
V gene: TRBV10-3; clone size: many; CDR3 protein: CAISVEGERPQHF
V gene: TRBV7-2; clone size: -; CDR3 protein: CASSFGFGGREQYF
V gene: TRBV6-1; clone size: -; CDR3 protein: CASSAGRYSYKQYF
V gene: TRBV6-6; clone size: few; CDR3 protein: CASGDRGRSPNEKLFF
V gene: TRBV12-3/TRBV12-4; clone size: few; CDR3 protein: CASSGDRGETQYF
V gene: TRBV7-2; clone size: -; CDR3 protein: CASSFSGGQNYGYTF
V gene: TRBV7-2; clone size: few; CDR3 protein: CASSRPGPHKDEQYF
V gene: TRBV11-2; clone size: -; CDR3 protein: CASSFKDRGYEKLFF
V gene: TRBV3-1; clone size: few; CDR3 protein: CASSQPQSYEQYF
V gene: TRBV7-8; clone size: -; CDR3 protein: CASTMGPKTGKLFF
V gene: TRBV28; clone size: -; CDR3 protein: CASSGRTSGSYEQYF
V gene: TRBV4-1; clone size: few; CDR3 protein: CASSHPGQGLATTEAFF